The 16 T cell receptor beta chains given below trace back to one sample, sequenced in a study of T cells in Graves' hyperthyroidism and ophthalmopathy. TCR beta CDR3 sequences were amplified from RNA transcripts. The HTBI primer set drove a first-round RT-PCR of the TCR CDR3. TCRdb fed the multiplex PCR reads into MiXCR, producing one record per CDR3 protein. The sample shows around 350,000 distinct CDR3 sequences, nearly 15% of them seen only once. Sequences were obtained from blood. These receptors were obtained from a woman aged 60-75 years with Graves' ophthalmopathy.

V usage is TRBV5-1 and J usage is TRBJ1-1; tentative D call: TRBD1 (5 bases). Germline assignment: CDR1 SGHRS and CDR2 YFSETQ. Trimming shortened V by 0 bases and J by 6 bases, and 12 bases separated the two germline ends. The CDR3 extends over 14 amino acids. The CDR3 nucleotides read TGCGCCAGCAGCTTGGCGGGGCAGCTCTCTGAAGCTTTCTTT. Protein: CASSLAGQLSEAFF.

This clonotype was found many times. V usage is TRBV20-1 and J usage is TRBJ1-2, with 10 nucleotides matching TRBD1. The length of the CDR3 is 15 residues. Germline loops: CDR1 DFQATT, CDR2 SNEGSKA (reference sequence). V shed 5 bases and J 3 bases; nucleotides not matched to a gene: 9. CDR3 in DNA: TGCAGTGCTTCGGGGACAGGGGCTAGGGACTATGGCTACACCTTC. As protein: CSASGTGARDYGYTF.

The table lists this clonotype with a few counts. The J gene is TRBJ1-1, the V gene TRBV19; perhaps TRBD1 as D (5 bases). The CDR3 has 13 residues. The V gene's germline CDR1 is LNHDA and CDR2 SQIVND (reference sequence). Deletions cut 8 bases from V and 1 base from J, with 11 bases between. The CDR3 coding sequence is TGTGCCAGTGGGGCAGGGCGGAACACTGAAGCTTTCTTT. Translated, it gives CASGAGRNTEAFF.

There are a few counts of this clonotype. The chain links TRBV11-2 to TRBJ1-1; 7 bases agree with TRBD1. Germline CDR1 is SGHAT and CDR2 is FQNNGV. Trimming removed 2 bases from V and 12 bases from J; junction bases left unmatched: 12. This CDR3 comprises 14 residues. Here the CDR3 DNA reads TGTGCCAGCAGCTTATCCCAGGGGGTCAGGGAAACTTTCTTT. Translated: CASSLSQGVRETFF.

This clonotype was found many times. The V call is TRBV28, the J call TRBJ2-3; either TRBD1 or TRBD2 may supply D (6 bases each). Germline values: CDR1 MDHEN, CDR2 SYDVKM. There are 14 residues in the CDR3. V was shortened by 6 bases and J by 5 bases, with 15 bases between the two germline ends. The CDR3 protein is CASSLGGSGDTQYF. The CDR3 DNA is TGTGCCAGCAGCCTAGGGGGGTCGGGAGATACGCAGTATTTT.

This chain links TRBV29-1 with TRBJ2-6; no clear D. The V gene's germline CDR1 is SQVTM and CDR2 ANQGSEA. The V end lost 6 bases, the J end lost 0 bases, and 6 bases lay between the germline ends. The length of the CDR3 is 13 residues. The CDR3 DNA sequence: TGCAGCGTATATTCCTCTGGGGCCAACGTCCTGACTTTC. It codes for CSVYSSGANVLTF. Full variable domain (remainder filled in from reference TRBV29-1 and TRBJ2-6): SAVISQKPSRDICQRGTSLTIQCQVDSQVTMMFWYRQQPGQSLTLIATANQGSEATYESGFVIDKFPISRPNLTFSTLTVSNMSPEDSSIYLCSVYSSGANVLTFGAGSRLTVL.

The sample holds many counts of this clonotype. The genes are TRBV5-1 and TRBJ2-3; D is undetermined. Trimming stripped 3 bases from V and 3 bases from J, with 23 bases between. CDR1 SGHRS and CDR2 YFSETQ come from the germline V gene. The CDR3 loop spans 18 amino acids. DNA for the CDR3: TGCGCCAGCAGCTACCGCCAGTCGGGCCCGCCGGCGACAGATACGCAGTATTTT. Amino acid sequence: CASSYRQSGPPATDTQYF. Full variable domain (remainder filled in from reference TRBV5-1 and TRBJ2-3): KAGVTQTPRYLIKTRGQQVTLSCSPISGHRSVSWYQQTPGQGLQFLFEYFSETQRNKGNFPGRFSGRQFSNSRSEMNVSTLELGDSALYLCASSYRQSGPPATDTQYFGPGTRLTVL.

This clonotype occurred many times. The junction differs from germline at one of its ends, possibly a read error. The chain carries TRBV7-3 and TRBJ2-2, with D uncertain. Germline V CDR1 and CDR2: SGHTA, FQGTGA. CDR3 size: 12 residues. The CDR3 DNA reads TGTGCCAGCAGCCCGAACAACGGGGAGCTGTTTTTT. Amino acids: CASSPNNGELFF. Full variable domain (remainder filled in from reference TRBV7-3 and TRBJ2-2): GAGVSQTPSNKVTEKGKYVELRCDPISGHTALYWYRQSLGQGPEFLIYFQGTGAADDSGLPNDRFFAVRPEGSVSTLKIQRTERGDSAVYLCASSPNNGELFFGEGSRLTVL.

The rearrangement links TRBV6-2 or TRBV6-3 to TRBJ2-1; TRBD2 aligns across 8 bases. With V trimmed by 2 bases and J by 12 bases, 18 bases remained unmatched. Germline V lookup: CDR1 MNHEY, CDR2 SVGEGT. The CDR3 spans 17 residues. CDR3 protein: CASSYHGLAGGRSGQFF. CDR3 sequence (DNA): TGTGCCAGCAGTTACCACGGACTGGCGGGAGGTAGGAGTGGGCAGTTCTTC.

This clonotype was seen ten or more times. The rearrangement joins TRBV30 to TRBJ2-7, with D possibly matching TRBD2 (6 bases). Germline V gene data show CDR1 as GTSNPN and CDR2 as SVGIG (reference sequence). The germline V and J ends were trimmed by 2 bases and 5 bases, with 16 bases remaining between them. The CDR3 covers 14 residues. CDR3: CAWSLFGPGDEQYF. The CDR3 DNA reads as TGTGCCTGGAGTTTGTTCGGACCGGGGGACGAGCAGTACTTC.

The rearrangement joins TRBV15 to TRBJ2-7; TRBD1 matches at 8 bases. The CDR3 consists of 15 residues. In germline, CDR1 is LNHNV, CDR2 YYDKDF (reference sequence). V lost 0 bases, J lost 2 bases, and 3 bases stayed unmatched. DNA for the CDR3: TGTGCCACCAGCAGAGAACAGGGGGGAACCTACGAGCAGTACTTC. Its protein is CATSREQGGTYEQYF.

In its sample, this clonotype was seen a few times. CDR3 sequence: CSVGNSYEQYF. CDR3 sequence (DNA): TGCAGCGTGGGCAACTCCTACGAGCAGTACTTC. This chain uses TRBV29-1 with TRBJ2-7, with unresolved D. The CDR3 consists of 11 residues. Trimming cost V 6 bases and J 0 bases, with 6 bases left between them. Germline-derived CDR1 and CDR2 are SQVTM and ANQGSEA.

The sample holds many counts of this clonotype. The chain has TRBV7-3 and TRBJ2-1; 8 bases are a match to TRBD2. CDR1 and CDR2 (germline): SGHTA, FQGTGA. CDR3 length: 14 residues. The J segment lost 8 bases and the V segment lost 4 bases, leaving 7 bases of the junction unmatched. This chain's CDR3 is CASSSMTSADEQFF. CDR3 nucleotide sequence: TGTGCCAGCAGCTCCATGACTAGCGCCGATGAGCAGTTCTTC. The full variable domain, rest sourced from reference TRBV7-3 and TRBJ2-1, is GAGVSQTPSNKVTEKGKYVELRCDPISGHTALYWYRQSLGQGPEFLIYFQGTGAADDSGLPNDRFFAVRPEGSVSTLKIQRTERGDSAVYLCASSSMTSADEQFFGPGTRLTVL.

This clonotype was picked up many times. The rearrangement uses TRBV12-3 or TRBV12-4 and TRBJ1-1, with D possibly being TRBD1 (5 bases). The CDR3 is made up of 12 amino acids. V was clipped by 9 bases and J by 7 bases, with 15 bases between them. CDR3 in amino acids: CARRGGRFEAFF. The CDR3 DNA follows: TGTGCCAGACGTGGGGGTCGATTTGAAGCTTTCTTT.

Concerning this clonotype: This clone may be a read error of a much larger clone one base away. The chain employs TRBV12-5 and TRBJ2-1, with no clear D. In germline, CDR1 is LGHNT, CDR2 FRNRAP. The CDR3 extends over 11 amino acids. In nucleotides, the CDR3 is TGTGCTAGTGGTAGCTACAATGAGCAGTCCTTC. Protein sequence: CASGSYNEQSF.

Many counts were recorded for this clonotype. The chain is built from TRBV30 and TRBJ2-3; 8 positions match TRBD1. Germline assignment: CDR1 GTSNPN and CDR2 SVGIG (reference sequence). The CDR3 totals 16 residues. V lost 0 bases and J lost 5; bases outside the gene matches: 10. CDR3 loop: CAWSVGRGRVEDTQYF. CDR3 sequence (DNA): TGTGCCTGGAGTGTAGGCAGGGGGCGAGTAGAAGATACGCAGTATTTT. Looking up the rest from reference TRBV30 and TRBJ2-3 gives the full variable domain: SQTIHQWPATLVQPVGSPLSLECTVEGTSNPNLYWYRQAAGRGLQLLFYSVGIGQISSEVPQNLSASRPQDRQFILSSKKLLLSDSGFYLCAWSVGRGRVEDTQYFGPGTRLTVL.